Listed here are 13 T cell receptor gamma chains from one sample, sequenced in a study of Vδ1+ human thymocytes. The antigens of these receptors remain unknown. Study-wide results and caveats: In the thymus, TRG and TRD repertoires looked highly polyclonal with Gaussian CDR3 lengths.

The template was reverse-transcribed extracted RNA. CDR3 amplicons came from multiplex PCR with pooled V-gene forward and constant-region reverse primers. TCRdb re-processed the multiplex PCR reads using CATT. The sample includes 36,000 or so gamma-chain clones, around 21% seen only once; the top ten take 1.9%. The sequenced material came from Vdelta1+ gamma-delta thymocytes from the thymus. Subset specified: FACS-sorted CD3+ TCRalphabeta- TCRVdelta1+ TCRVdelta2- thymocytes. These receptors were taken from a girl less than two years old who had congenital heart surgery.

This clone is labeled as medium-sized. The chain carries TRGV3 and TRGJ1 or TRGJ2. Germline-derived CDR1 and CDR2 are VTNTFY and YDVSTARD (reference sequence). Trimming at V came to 0 bases and at J to 7 bases, leaving 3 bases not matched to a gene. This CDR3 comprises 12 residues. In nucleotides, the CDR3 is TGTGCCACCTGGGACAGGCAATATAAGAAACTCTTT. It translates to CATWDRQYKKLF.

The table lists this clone with a few counts. Other DNA sequences within the sample encode an identical CDR3. The V call is TRGV4, the J call TRGJ1 or TRGJ2. J lost 10 bases, V lost 0 bases, and 6 bases had no gene match. The CDR3 consists of 12 residues. CDR1 and CDR2 (germline): EGSTGY, YDSYTSSV. The CDR3 coding sequence is TGTGCCACCTGGGATGGGCCCTCGAAGAAACTCTTT. It codes for CATWDGPSKKLF.

The chain employs TRGV8 and TRGJP1. The CDR3 has 14 amino acids. Germline CDR1 is VENAVY and CDR2 is YDSYNSRV. V was pared by 5 bases and J by 6 bases, with 9 bases of the junction left unmatched. CDR3 sequence (DNA): TGTGCCACCTGGGCCGCCGGACCTGGTTGGTTCAAGATATTT. This gives the protein CATWAAGPGWFKIF.

The chain is built from TRGV9 and TRGJ1 or TRGJ2. V lost 3 bases to trimming and J lost 2 bases; unmatched junction nucleotides: 4. This CDR3 comprises 13 residues. CDR1 is GITISATS and CDR2 is ISYDGTV in the germline V gene (reference sequence). The CDR3 sequence: CALWELDYYKKLF. The CDR3 bases are TGTGCCTTGTGGGAGCTAGATTATTATAAGAAACTCTTT.

The table lists this clone with a few counts. This chain joins TRGV4 and TRGJP2. This CDR3 spans 13 amino acids. CDR1 and CDR2 from the germline V gene are EGSTGY and YDSYTSSV. V lost 4 bases, J lost 8 bases, and 7 bases stayed unmatched. This CDR3 reads CATWESRDWIKTF. The CDR3 DNA reads as TGTGCCACCTGGGAGTCGAGAGATTGGATCAAGACGTTT.

The rearrangement uses TRGV9 and TRGJ1 or TRGJ2. The CDR3 covers 10 residues. The V segment lost 6 bases and the J segment 12 bases; nucleotides outside the gene matches: 8. The germline CDR1 and CDR2 sequences are GITISATS and ISYDGTV (reference sequence). This CDR3 reads CALWRSRKLF. CDR3 sequence (DNA): TGTGCCTTGTGGAGGTCTAGGAAACTCTTT.

The chain joins TRGV8 to TRGJ1 or TRGJ2. The V and J ends lost 2 bases and 0 bases, in that order; junction bases with no gene match: 4. Germline CDR1 is VENAVY and CDR2 is YDSYNSRV. This CDR3 has 14 amino acids. The CDR3 loop is CATWDIWNYYKKLF. Written as DNA, the CDR3 is TGTGCCACCTGGGATATCTGGAATTATTATAAGAAACTCTTT.

The V gene is TRGV9, the J gene TRGJ1 or TRGJ2. Trimming cost V 0 bases and J 9 bases; bases outside gene matches: 17. The CDR3 length is 16 residues. Germline CDR1 reads GITISATS; CDR2 reads ISYDGTV (reference sequence). The DNA for the CDR3 is TGTGCCTTGTGGGAGGTGCATTTCCCGGCTTCCAGTAAGAAACTCTTT. It encodes CALWEVHFPASSKKLF.

This clone was seen a few times. This chain links TRGV9 with TRGJ1 or TRGJ2. Germline-derived CDR1 and CDR2 are GITISATS and ISYDGTV (reference sequence). Germline trimming cut 2 bases from V and 10 bases from J; bases unmatched to any gene: 5. This CDR3 has 11 amino acids. The CDR3 loop reads CALWEELKKLF. The DNA of the CDR3 is TGTGCCTTGTGGGAGGAGTTAAAGAAACTCTTT.

This chain joins TRGV2 and TRGJP2. CDR3 length: 16 residues. Germline lookup yields CDR1 EGSNGY and CDR2 YDSYNSKV. The V and J ends lost 0 bases and 6 bases, in that order; junction bases with no gene match: 10. The CDR3 DNA reads TGTGCCACCTGGGACGGGCGGGGTGGTGGTGATTGGATCAAGACGTTT. Amino acid sequence: CATWDGRGGGDWIKTF.

V usage is TRGV4 and J usage is TRGJ1 or TRGJ2. V was clipped by 1 base and J by 12 bases; unmatched bases: 12. The CDR3 has 13 amino acids. Germline V gene data show CDR1 as EGSTGY and CDR2 as YDSYTSSV. CDR3 sequence reads: CATWDGPPCMKLF. Here the CDR3 DNA reads TGTGCCACCTGGGATGGCCCTCCGTGTATGAAACTCTTT.

The rearrangement uses TRGV2 and TRGJ1 or TRGJ2. The CDR3 is 13 amino acids. The germline CDR1 and CDR2 sequences are EGSNGY and YDSYNSKV. V dropped 0 bases and J dropped 11; count of bases not matched to a gene: 10. The CDR3 loop reads CATWDGRKGEKLF. CDR3 coding DNA: TGTGCCACCTGGGACGGGCGTAAGGGAGAGAAACTCTTT.

Of note for this clone: Sequence at one end of the junction differs from germline and may be a read error. V is TRGV2 and J is TRGJ1 or TRGJ2. This CDR3 has 12 residues. Germline CDR1 is EGSNGY and CDR2 is YDSYNSKV. CDR3 bases: TGTGCCGCCTGGGACGGGCCTTGTAAGAAACTCTTT. Translated: CAAWDGPCKKLF.